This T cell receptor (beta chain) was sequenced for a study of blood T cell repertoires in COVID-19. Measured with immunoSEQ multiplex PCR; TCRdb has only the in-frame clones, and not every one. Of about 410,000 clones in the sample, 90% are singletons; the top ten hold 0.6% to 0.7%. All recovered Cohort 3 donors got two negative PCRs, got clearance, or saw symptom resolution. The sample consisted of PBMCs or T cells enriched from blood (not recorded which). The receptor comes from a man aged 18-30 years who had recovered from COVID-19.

Here the CDR3 DNA reads TGTGCCATCAGTACTAGCGGGGGCAACAATGAGCAGTTCTTC. Amino acids: CAISTSGGNNEQFF. V usage is TRBV10-3 and J usage is TRBJ2-1; 11 bases line up with TRBD2. CDR1 is ENHRY and CDR2 is SYGVKD in the germline V gene. The V gene end was trimmed by 5 bases and the J gene end by 5 bases; junction bases not matched to a gene: 2. The CDR3 consists of 14 residues.